This passage covers 9 T cell receptor beta chains from one sample sequenced in a study of a mutant IDH1 vaccine in newly diagnosed glioma. Clones were read by immunoSEQ multiplex PCR, and TCRdb kept only the in-frame ones, dropping some. Counted here are about 25,000 clones, around 73% occurring once; the ten biggest clones make up roughly 9.5%. Their antigens remain unidentified. Time point given: week 11, during vaccination. It was 300 ug of mutant IDH1 20-mer peptide that made up each vaccine dose, given with topical imiquimod. The sample here was PBMCs, taken from a glioma patient whose treatment included an IDH1 peptide vaccine. Receptors originate from a woman younger than 35 with glioma.

The rearrangement uses TRBV10-3 and TRBJ2-3, with 8 bases identical to TRBD1. The germline gives CDR1 ENHRY, CDR2 SYGVKD. There are 13 residues in the CDR3. The ends lost 7 bases at V and 1 base at J; junction bases unmatched: 1. In DNA form, the CDR3 reads TGTGCCATCACGGGACAGGGCACAGATACGCAGTATTTT. Its protein is CAITGQGTDTQYF.

The rearrangement joins TRBV7-2 to TRBJ2-2, with D perhaps matching TRBD1 (5 bases). Germline loops: CDR1 SGHTA, CDR2 FQGNSA. This CDR3 region has 16 residues. V was cut by 3 bases and J by 4 bases, with 15 bases left in between. The CDR3 protein is CASSFNVRDSTGELFF. The DNA for the CDR3 is TGTGCCAGCAGCTTTAATGTCAGGGATTCCACCGGGGAGCTGTTTTTT.

The chain uses TRBV27 and TRBJ1-5; 7 nucleotides agree with TRBD1. This CDR3 has 18 amino acids. Germline V CDR1 and CDR2: MNHEY, SMNVEV (reference sequence). V gave up 2 bases and J gave up 6 bases; unmatched junction bases: 16. CDR3 sequence (DNA): TGTGCCAGCAGTTTAAGGGGGCAGACGACAGGGTTTATTCAGCCCCAGCATTTT. It yields the protein CASSLRGQTTGFIQPQHF.

The chain couples TRBV18 to TRBJ2-4; the match to TRBD2 covers 13 bases. Trimming took 3 bases from V and 6 from J; bases not matched to a gene: 2. This CDR3 has 15 residues. Germline V lookup: CDR1 KGHSH, CDR2 LQKENI. The CDR3 DNA follows: TGTGCCAGCTCACCTTGGACTAGCGGGGGAAACATTCAGTACTTC. Protein sequence: CASSPWTSGGNIQYF.

V is TRBV14 and J is TRBJ1-4; D may be TRBD1 (5 bases). CDR1 and CDR2 (germline): SGHDN, FVKESK. Between the trimmed V and J ends, which lost 3 bases and 5 bases, there was a span of 13 bases. This CDR3 contains 15 residues. The CDR3 DNA reads TGTGCCAGCAGCCACGGGCCAGGGATAAATGAAAAACTGTTTTTT. It encodes CASSHGPGINEKLFF.

The chain couples TRBV4-1 to TRBJ1-2; TRBD1 is a possible D gene (6 bases). Trimming removed 0 bases from V and 8 bases from J, with 10 bases in between. Germline V gives CDR1 MGHRA, CDR2 YSYEKL. This CDR3 has 13 amino acids. DNA for the CDR3: TGCGCCAGCAGCCAAGATACAGGGCAGGGCTACACCTTC. This codes for CASSQDTGQGYTF.

The chain couples TRBV5-6 to TRBJ1-3, with D unresolved. This CDR3 is built from 15 residues. Germline V CDR1 and CDR2: SGHDT, YYEEEE. With 2 bases removed from V and 0 bases from J, the gap between germline ends came to 9 bases. CDR3 protein: CASSFATSSGNTIYF. DNA of the CDR3: TGTGCCAGCAGCTTTGCCACCTCCTCTGGAAACACCATATATTTT.

In this sample, this clone turned up a few times. This chain connects TRBV25-1 to TRBJ1-2; possibly TRBD1 for D (6 bases). Germline values: CDR1 MGHDK, CDR2 SYGVNS. V dropped 8 bases and J dropped 8 bases, with 21 bases sitting between them. CDR3 size: 14 residues. This CDR3 reads CASVSGDRVVGYTF. In nucleotides, the CDR3 is TGTGCCAGCGTGTCAGGGGATAGGGTTGTCGGCTACACCTTC.

The V and J genes are TRBV19 and TRBJ2-1; possibly TRBD1 or TRBD2 for D (5 bases each). CDR3 length: 15 amino acids. Germline V gives CDR1 LNHDA, CDR2 SQIVND (reference sequence). The ends were cut back, 1 base at V and 7 bases at J, with 14 bases in the middle. The CDR3 spells CASSIVGGTMNEQFF. In nucleotides, the CDR3 is TGTGCCAGTAGTATAGTCGGTGGGACGATGAATGAGCAGTTCTTC.